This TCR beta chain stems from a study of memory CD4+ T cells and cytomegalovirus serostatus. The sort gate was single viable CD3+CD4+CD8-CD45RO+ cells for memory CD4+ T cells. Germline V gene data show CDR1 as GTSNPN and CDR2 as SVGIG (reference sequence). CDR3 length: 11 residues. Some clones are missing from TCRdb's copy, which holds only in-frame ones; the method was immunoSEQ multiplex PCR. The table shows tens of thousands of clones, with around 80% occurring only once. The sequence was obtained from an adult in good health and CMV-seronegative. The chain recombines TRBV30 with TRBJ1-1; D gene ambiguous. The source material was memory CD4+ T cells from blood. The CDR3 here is CACAGNTEAFF. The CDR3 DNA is TGTGCATGTGCAGGGAACACTGAAGCTTTCTTT.